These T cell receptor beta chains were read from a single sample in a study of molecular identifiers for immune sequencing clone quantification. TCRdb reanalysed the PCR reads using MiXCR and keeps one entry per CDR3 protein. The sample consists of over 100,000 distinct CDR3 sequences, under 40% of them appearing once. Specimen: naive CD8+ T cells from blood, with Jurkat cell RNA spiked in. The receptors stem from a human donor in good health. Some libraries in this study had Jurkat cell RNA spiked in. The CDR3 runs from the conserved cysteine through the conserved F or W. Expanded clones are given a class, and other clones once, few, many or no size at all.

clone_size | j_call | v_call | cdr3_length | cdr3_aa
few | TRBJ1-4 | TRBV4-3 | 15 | CASSQGHVGNEKLFF
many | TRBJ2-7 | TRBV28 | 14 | CASTFPGGLSEQYF
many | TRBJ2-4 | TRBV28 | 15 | CASSLSGLAGVGEYF
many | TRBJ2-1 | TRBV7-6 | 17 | CASSLAVGQSSYNEQFF
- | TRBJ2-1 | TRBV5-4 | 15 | CASFPGVADYNEQFF
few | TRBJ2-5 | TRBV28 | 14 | CASGRRELVETQYF
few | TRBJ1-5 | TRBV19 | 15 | CASSIWDRSNQPQHF
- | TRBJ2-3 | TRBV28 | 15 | CAPIRCNDLTDTQYF
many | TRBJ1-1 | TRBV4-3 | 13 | CASRGRMNTEAFF
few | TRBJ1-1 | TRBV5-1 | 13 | CASRDVRDTEAFF
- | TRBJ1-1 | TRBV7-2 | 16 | CASRPGQGAFWTEAFF
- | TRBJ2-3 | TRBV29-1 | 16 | CSARQGYTSFTDTQYF
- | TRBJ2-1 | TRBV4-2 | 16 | CASSQVTSGLYHEQFF
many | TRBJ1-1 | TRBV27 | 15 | CASNRLTGGDTEAFF
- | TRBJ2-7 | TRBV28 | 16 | CASSLPTSLTGYEQYF
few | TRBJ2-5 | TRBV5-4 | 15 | CASSLGWDAMETQYF
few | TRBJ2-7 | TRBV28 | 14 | CASQITSGSYEQYF
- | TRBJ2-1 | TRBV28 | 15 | CAGSTPRQGHNEKFF
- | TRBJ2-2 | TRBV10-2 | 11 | CASSDTGELFF
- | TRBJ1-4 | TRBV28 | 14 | CASSLRRPAKKLFF
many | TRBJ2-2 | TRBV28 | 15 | CASRINRVGRRELFF
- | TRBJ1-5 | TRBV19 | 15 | CASSAGGYSNQPQHF
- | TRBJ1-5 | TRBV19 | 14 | CASSIGGESQPQHF
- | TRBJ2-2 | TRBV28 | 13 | CASSVAFTGELFF
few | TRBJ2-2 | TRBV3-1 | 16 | CASSGDRIHPTGELFF
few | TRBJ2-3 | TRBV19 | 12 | CASSPGSDTQYF
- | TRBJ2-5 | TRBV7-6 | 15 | CASSLVGSSQETQYF
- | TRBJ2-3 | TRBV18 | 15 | CASSPLGLAGDTQYF
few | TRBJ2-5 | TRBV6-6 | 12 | CASIHREGTQYF
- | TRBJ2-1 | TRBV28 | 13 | CASSALVSNEQFF
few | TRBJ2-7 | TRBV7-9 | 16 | CASSLKGQGPPYEQYF
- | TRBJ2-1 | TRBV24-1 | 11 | CATSDKNEQFF
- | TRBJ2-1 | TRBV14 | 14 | CASSGLAGHNEQFF
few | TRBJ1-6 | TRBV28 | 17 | CASSLWGQGPYNSPLHF
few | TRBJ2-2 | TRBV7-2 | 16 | CASSAWTGQNTGELFF
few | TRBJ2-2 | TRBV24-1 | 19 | CATSDPPSEGIRGTGELFF
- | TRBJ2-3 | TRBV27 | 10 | CASSLWTQYF
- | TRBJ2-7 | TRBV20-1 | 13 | CSARDGRVYEQYF
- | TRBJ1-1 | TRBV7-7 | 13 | CASSPGEGTEAFF
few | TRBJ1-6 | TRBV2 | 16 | CASSANTSSYNSPLHF
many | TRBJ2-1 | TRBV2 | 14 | CASSPPGQYNEQFF
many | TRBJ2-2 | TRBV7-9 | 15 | CASSPGTGRAGELFF
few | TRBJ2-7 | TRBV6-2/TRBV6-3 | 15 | CASSYSASGSYEQYF
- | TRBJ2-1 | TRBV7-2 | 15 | CASQLAGVAYNEQFF
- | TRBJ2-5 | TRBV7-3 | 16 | CASSLGGGTGGETQYF
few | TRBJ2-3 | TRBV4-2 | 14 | CASSPGRRTDTQYF
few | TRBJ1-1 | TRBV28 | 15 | CASSLLGQGNTEAFF
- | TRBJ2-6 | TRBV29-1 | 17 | CSVEDRALYSGANVLTF